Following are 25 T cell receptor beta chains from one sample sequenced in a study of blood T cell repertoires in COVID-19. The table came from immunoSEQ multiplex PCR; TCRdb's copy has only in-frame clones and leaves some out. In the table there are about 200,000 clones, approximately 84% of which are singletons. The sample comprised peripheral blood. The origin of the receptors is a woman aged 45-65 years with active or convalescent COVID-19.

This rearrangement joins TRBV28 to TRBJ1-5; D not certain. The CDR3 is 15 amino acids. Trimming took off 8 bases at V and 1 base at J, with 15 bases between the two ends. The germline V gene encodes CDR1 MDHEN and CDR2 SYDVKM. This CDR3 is CASLEGGPSNQPQHF. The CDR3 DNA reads TGTGCCAGCCTGGAGGGTGGGCCAAGCAATCAGCCCCAGCATTTT. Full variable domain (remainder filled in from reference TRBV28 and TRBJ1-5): DVKVTQSSRYLVKRTGEKVFLECVQDMDHENMFWYRQDPGLGLRLIYFSYDVKMKEKGDIPEGYSVSREKKERFSLILESASTNQTSMYLCASLEGGPSNQPQHFGDGTRLSIL.

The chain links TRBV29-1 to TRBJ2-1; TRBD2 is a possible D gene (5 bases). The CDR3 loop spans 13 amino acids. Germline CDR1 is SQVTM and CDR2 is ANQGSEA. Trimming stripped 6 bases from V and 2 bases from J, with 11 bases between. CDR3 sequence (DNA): TGCAGCGTCGCGAGCGGAGCCTACAATGAGCAGTTCTTC. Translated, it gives CSVASGAYNEQFF.

CDR3 loop: CASGGVVDKNIQYF. CDR3 bases: TGTGCCAGCGGGGGGGTTGTTGACAAAAACATTCAGTACTTC. V gene TRBV19 combines with J gene TRBJ2-4, with TRBD2 matching 8 bases. CDR3 size: 14 residues. The J segment lost 3 bases and the V segment lost 9 bases, leaving 7 bases of the junction unmatched. The germline V gene encodes CDR1 LNHDA and CDR2 SQIVND (reference sequence).

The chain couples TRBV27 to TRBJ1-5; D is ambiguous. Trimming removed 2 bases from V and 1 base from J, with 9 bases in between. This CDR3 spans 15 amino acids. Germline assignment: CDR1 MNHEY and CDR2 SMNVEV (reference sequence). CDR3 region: CASSLTSGSNQPQHF. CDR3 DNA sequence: TGTGCCAGCAGTTTAACCAGCGGGAGCAATCAGCCCCAGCATTTT.

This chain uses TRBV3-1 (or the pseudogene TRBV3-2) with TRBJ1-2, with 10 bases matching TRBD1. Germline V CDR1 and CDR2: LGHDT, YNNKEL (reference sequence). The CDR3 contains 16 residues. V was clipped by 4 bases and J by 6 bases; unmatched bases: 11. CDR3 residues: CASSPQLRDRGHGYTF. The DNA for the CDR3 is TGTGCCAGCAGCCCGCAACTCCGGGACAGGGGACATGGCTACACCTTC.

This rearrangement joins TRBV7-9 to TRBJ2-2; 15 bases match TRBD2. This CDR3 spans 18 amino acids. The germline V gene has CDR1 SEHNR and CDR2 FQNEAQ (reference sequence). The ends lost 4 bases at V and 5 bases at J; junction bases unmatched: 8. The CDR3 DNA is TGTGCCAGCAGCTCGCCAGGGACTAGCGGGAGGTTGACCGGGGAGCTGTTTTTT. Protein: CASSSPGTSGRLTGELFF.

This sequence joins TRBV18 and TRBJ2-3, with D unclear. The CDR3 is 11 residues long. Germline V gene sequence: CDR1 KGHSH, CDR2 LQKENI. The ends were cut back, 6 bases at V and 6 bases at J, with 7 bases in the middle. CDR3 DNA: TGTGCCAGCTCCCCCGTGGATACGCAGTATTTT. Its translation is CASSPVDTQYF.

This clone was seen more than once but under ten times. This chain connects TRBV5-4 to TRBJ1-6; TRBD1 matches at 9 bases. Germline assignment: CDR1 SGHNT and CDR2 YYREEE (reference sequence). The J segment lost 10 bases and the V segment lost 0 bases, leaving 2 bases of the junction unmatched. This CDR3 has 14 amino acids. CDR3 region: CASSLDRGRSPLHF. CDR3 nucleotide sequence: TGTGCCAGCAGCTTGGACAGGGGGCGATCACCCCTCCACTTT.

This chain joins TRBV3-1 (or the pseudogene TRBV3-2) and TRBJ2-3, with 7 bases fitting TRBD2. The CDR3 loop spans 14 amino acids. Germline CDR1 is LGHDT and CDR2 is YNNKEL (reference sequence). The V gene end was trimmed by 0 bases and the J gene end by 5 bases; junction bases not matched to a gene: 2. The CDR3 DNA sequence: TGTGCCAGCAGCCAAGATACGGGAGGAGATACGCAGTATTTT. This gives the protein CASSQDTGGDTQYF.

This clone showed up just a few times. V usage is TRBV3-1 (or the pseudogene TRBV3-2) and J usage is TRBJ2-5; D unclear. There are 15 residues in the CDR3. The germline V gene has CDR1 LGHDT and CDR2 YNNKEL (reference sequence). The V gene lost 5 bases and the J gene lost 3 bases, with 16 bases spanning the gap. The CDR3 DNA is TGTGCCAGCAGCTCCCGAGCCACCCGGGAAGAGACCCAGTACTTC. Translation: CASSSRATREETQYF.

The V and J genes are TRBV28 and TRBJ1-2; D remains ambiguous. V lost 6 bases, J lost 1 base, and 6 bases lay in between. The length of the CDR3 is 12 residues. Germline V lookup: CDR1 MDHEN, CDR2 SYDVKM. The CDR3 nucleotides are TGTGCCAGCAGCCAGGATAACTATGGCTACACCTTC. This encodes CASSQDNYGYTF.

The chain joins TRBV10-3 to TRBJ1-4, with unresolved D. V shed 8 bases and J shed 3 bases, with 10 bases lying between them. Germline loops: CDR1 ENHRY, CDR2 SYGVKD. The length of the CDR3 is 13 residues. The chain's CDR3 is CAIGSPSNEKLFF. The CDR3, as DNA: TGTGCCATCGGGAGCCCGTCTAATGAAAAACTGTTTTTT.

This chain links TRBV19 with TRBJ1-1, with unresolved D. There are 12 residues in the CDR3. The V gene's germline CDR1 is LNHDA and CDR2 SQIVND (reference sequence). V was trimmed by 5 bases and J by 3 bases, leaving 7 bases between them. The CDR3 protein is CASSYRDTEAFF. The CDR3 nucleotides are TGTGCCAGTAGTTACCGGGACACTGAAGCTTTCTTT.

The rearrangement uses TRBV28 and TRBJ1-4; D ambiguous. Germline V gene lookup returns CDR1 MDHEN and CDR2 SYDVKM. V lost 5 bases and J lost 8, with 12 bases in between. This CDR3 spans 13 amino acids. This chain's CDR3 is CASSRTLREKLFF. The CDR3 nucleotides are TGTGCCAGCAGTCGGACTCTTAGGGAAAAACTGTTTTTT.

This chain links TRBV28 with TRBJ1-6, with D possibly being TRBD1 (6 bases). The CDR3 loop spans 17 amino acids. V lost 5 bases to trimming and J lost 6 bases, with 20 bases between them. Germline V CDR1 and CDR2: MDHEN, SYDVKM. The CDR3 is CASSQYRETSGNSPLHF. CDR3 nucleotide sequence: TGTGCCAGCAGTCAGTACAGGGAAACTTCGGGTAATTCACCCCTCCACTTT.

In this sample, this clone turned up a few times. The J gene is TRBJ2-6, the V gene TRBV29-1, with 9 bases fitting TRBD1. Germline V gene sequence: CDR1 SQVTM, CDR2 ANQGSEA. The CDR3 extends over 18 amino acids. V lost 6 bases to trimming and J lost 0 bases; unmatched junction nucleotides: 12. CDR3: CSVPKRDRVTSGANVLTF. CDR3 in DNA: TGCAGCGTCCCCAAGAGGGACAGGGTAACCTCTGGGGCCAACGTCCTGACTTTC.

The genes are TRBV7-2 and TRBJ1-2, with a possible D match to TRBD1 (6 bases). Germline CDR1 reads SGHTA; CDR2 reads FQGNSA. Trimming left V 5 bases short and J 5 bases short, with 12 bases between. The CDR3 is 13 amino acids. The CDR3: CASSPTGLYGYTF. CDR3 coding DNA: TGTGCCAGCAGCCCTACAGGGTTGTATGGCTACACCTTC.

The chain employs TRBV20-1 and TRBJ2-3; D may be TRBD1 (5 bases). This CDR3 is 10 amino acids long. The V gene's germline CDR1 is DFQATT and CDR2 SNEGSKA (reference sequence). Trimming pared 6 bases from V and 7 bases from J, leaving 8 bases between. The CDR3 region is CSAAGNTQYF. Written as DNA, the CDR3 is TGCAGTGCGGCAGGGAATACGCAGTATTTT.

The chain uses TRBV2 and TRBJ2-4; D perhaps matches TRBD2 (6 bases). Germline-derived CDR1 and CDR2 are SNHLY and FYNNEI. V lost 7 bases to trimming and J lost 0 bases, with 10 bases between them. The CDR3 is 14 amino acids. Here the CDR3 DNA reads TGTGCCAGCATCGAGCGGGTAGCCAAAAACATTCAGTACTTC. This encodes CASIERVAKNIQYF.

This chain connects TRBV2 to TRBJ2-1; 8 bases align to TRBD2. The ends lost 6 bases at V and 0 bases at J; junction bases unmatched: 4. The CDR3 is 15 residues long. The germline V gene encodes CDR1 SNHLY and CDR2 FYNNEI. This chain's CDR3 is CASSVRGGSYNEQFF. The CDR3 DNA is TGTGCCAGCAGCGTTCGGGGGGGCTCCTACAATGAGCAGTTCTTC.

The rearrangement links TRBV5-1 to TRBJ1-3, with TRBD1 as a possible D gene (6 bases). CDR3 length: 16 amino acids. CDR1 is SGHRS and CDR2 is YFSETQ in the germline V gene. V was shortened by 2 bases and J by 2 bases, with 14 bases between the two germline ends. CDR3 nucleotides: TGCGCCAGCAGCTTCCTTCCAGGGGTTGCTGGAAACACCATATATTTT. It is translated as CASSFLPGVAGNTIYF.

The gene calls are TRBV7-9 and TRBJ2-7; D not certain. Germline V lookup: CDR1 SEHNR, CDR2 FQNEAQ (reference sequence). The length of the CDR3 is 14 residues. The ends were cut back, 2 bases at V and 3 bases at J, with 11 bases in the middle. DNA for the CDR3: TGTGCCAGCAGCTTACGAGACTCCCACTACGAGCAGTACTTC. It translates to CASSLRDSHYEQYF. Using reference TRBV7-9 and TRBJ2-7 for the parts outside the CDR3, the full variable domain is DTGVSQNPRHKITKRGQNVTFRCDPISEHNRLYWYRQTLGQGPEFLTYFQNEAQLEKSRLLSDRFSAERPKGSFSTLEIQRTEQGDSAMYLCASSLRDSHYEQYFGPGTRLTVT.

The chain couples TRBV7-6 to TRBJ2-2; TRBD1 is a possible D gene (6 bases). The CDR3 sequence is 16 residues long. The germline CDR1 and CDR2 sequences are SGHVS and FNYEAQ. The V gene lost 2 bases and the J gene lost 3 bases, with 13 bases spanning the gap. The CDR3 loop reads CASSLMADSDTGELFF. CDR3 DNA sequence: TGTGCCAGCAGCTTAATGGCGGACAGCGACACCGGGGAGCTGTTTTTT.

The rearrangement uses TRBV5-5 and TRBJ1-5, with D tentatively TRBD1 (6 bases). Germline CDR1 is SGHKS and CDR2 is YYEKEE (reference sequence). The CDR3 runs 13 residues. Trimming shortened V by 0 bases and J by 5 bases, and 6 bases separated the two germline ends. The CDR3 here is CASSLDRDQPQHF. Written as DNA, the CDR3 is TGTGCCAGCAGCTTGGACAGGGATCAGCCCCAGCATTTT.

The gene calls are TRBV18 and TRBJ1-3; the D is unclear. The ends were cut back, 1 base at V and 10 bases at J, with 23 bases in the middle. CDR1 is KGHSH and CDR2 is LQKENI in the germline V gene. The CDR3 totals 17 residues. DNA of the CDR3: TGTGCCAGCTCACCACGGATCCAAGGAGAGCCTGGAGGTACCATATATTTT. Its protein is CASSPRIQGEPGGTIYF.